The 20 T cell receptor beta chains presented below share a single source sample, sequenced in a study of OX40 agonist ivuxolimab in advanced cancers. The repertoire was sequenced with immunoSEQ multiplex PCR; TCRdb's copy has only in-frame clones and lacks some. This repertoire shows approximately 67,000 clones, more than 70% found once; its top ten account for about 7.9%. This material consisted of CD4+ or CD8+ T cells sorted from blood, taken in a trial of the OX40 agonist ivuxolimab. All receptors come from an adult with an advanced solid tumor such as melanoma, head and neck, liver or kidney cancer.

J is TRBJ1-2 and V is TRBV28; 9 nucleotides line up with TRBD1. CDR1 and CDR2 (germline): MDHEN, SYDVKM. Germline trimming cut 6 bases from V and 9 bases from J; bases unmatched to any gene: 14. The length of the CDR3 is 15 residues. The CDR3 sequence: CASSLKLGQGNRYTF. In DNA, the CDR3 is TGTGCCAGCAGCCTTAAGTTGGGACAGGGTAATCGCTACACCTTC.

The chain is built from TRBV28 and TRBJ2-7, with a weak D call TRBD1 (5 bases). The CDR3 is made up of 14 amino acids. Per the germline V gene, CDR1 is MDHEN and CDR2 is SYDVKM. Trimming stripped 6 bases from V and 5 bases from J, with 17 bases between. CDR3 DNA: TGTGCCAGCAGCATCGGACACACGAGCCACGAGCAGTACTTC. This encodes CASSIGHTSHEQYF.

This chain joins TRBV19 and TRBJ2-3; D is unclear. This CDR3 contains 12 residues. V lost 4 bases and J lost 6, with 8 bases in between. Germline V gene lookup returns CDR1 LNHDA and CDR2 SQIVND (reference sequence). The CDR3 DNA follows: TGTGCCAGTAGTACCTCTGGGGATACGCAGTATTTT. It is translated as CASSTSGDTQYF.

The chain couples TRBV2 to TRBJ2-7; 12 bases map to TRBD2. This CDR3 is built from 15 residues. The germline CDR1 and CDR2 sequences are SNHLY and FYNNEI. Germline trimming cut 5 bases from V and 5 bases from J; bases unmatched to any gene: 7. The CDR3 DNA reads as TGTGCCAGCAGTAGTACTAGCGGGAGGTTCCACGAGCAGTACTTC. This gives the protein CASSSTSGRFHEQYF.

This chain connects TRBV7-2 to TRBJ2-3; D gene ambiguous. Germline CDR1 and CDR2: SGHTA and FQGNSA. The V end was cut by 3 bases, the J end by 1 base, with 11 bases between. The CDR3 has 15 amino acids. CDR3 coding DNA: TGTGCCAGCAGCTTTGGGAACAGTGGCACAGATACGCAGTATTTT. Translation gives CASSFGNSGTDTQYF.

V usage is TRBV27 and J usage is TRBJ2-1; D is unclear. CDR1 is MNHEY and CDR2 is SMNVEV in the germline V gene (reference sequence). Trimming took 8 bases from V and 6 from J, leaving 14 bases between them. CDR3 length equals 13 residues. The DNA for the CDR3 is TGTGCCAGCGGGCGCGGTAGTACCAATGAGCAGTTCTTC. Its protein product is CASGRGSTNEQFF.

This clone was found a few times. This rearrangement joins TRBV5-4 to TRBJ1-2; D is ambiguous. The length of the CDR3 is 13 residues. CDR1 is SGHNT, CDR2 YYREEE, per germline (reference sequence). Trimming cost V 3 bases and J 8 bases, with 14 bases left between them. The DNA for the CDR3 is TGTGCCAGCAGCTCGGCAGCCTCTATGGGCTACACCTTC. This encodes CASSSAASMGYTF.

This clone has only a few counts. The rearrangement joins TRBV7-6 to TRBJ1-6, with a weak D call TRBD1 (6 bases). Germline V CDR1 and CDR2: SGHVS, FNYEAQ. This CDR3 spans 13 amino acids. This CDR3 is CAVAGVEGSPLHF. In DNA, the CDR3 is TGTGCAGTAGCAGGGGTCGAGGGATCACCCCTCCACTTT.

This chain links TRBV28 with TRBJ2-4, with TRBD1 matching 8 bases. CDR3 length: 17 residues. V lost 1 base, J lost 2 bases, and 7 bases stayed unmatched. The germline V gene encodes CDR1 MDHEN and CDR2 SYDVKM. For the CDR3, the DNA is TGTGCCAGCAGTTTATTCCCAGGGGGCCAGCCCAAAAACATTCAGTACTTC. Protein product: CASSLFPGGQPKNIQYF.

CDR3 amino acids: CASSLDLGREQFF. CDR3 nucleotides: TGTGCCAGCAGCTTGGACCTTGGGAGGGAGCAGTTCTTC. V gene TRBV5-4 combines with J gene TRBJ2-1; D possibly corresponds to TRBD2 (6 bases). Germline V lookup: CDR1 SGHNT, CDR2 YYREEE (reference sequence). Trimming shortened V by 0 bases and J by 10 bases, and 11 bases separated the two germline ends. The CDR3 is made up of 13 amino acids.

The chain carries TRBV28 and TRBJ1-1; TRBD1 might be the D (5 bases). There are 15 residues in the CDR3. Germline assignment: CDR1 MDHEN and CDR2 SYDVKM. The germline V and J ends were trimmed by 6 bases and 0 bases, with 14 bases remaining between them. CDR3 region: CASRIREGMNTEAFF. CDR3 DNA sequence: TGTGCCAGCAGAATTAGAGAGGGGATGAACACTGAAGCTTTCTTT.

This rearrangement joins TRBV7-2 to TRBJ2-1, with 10 bases matching TRBD1. Germline loops: CDR1 SGHTA, CDR2 FQGNSA. The CDR3 spans 15 residues. V shed 4 bases, J shed 4 bases, and the junction held 4 bases outside the gene matches. CDR3: CASSSRTGGYNEQFF. The CDR3 region has the DNA TGTGCCAGCAGCTCACGGACAGGGGGTTACAATGAGCAGTTCTTC.

The V call is TRBV14, the J call TRBJ1-5; 7 bases are shared with TRBD1. Trimming took 4 bases from V and 2 from J; bases not matched to a gene: 8. CDR3 length equals 16 residues. Germline CDR1 is SGHDN and CDR2 is FVKESK. The CDR3 spells CASSPQGGAGNQPQHF. Here the CDR3 DNA reads TGTGCCAGCAGCCCCCAAGGGGGCGCCGGCAATCAGCCCCAGCATTTT.

This clone was observed a handful of times. The V call is TRBV10-3, the J call TRBJ1-5, with D possibly matching TRBD1 (6 bases). There are 15 residues in the CDR3. V was trimmed by 0 bases and J by 6 bases, leaving 12 bases between them. CDR1 and CDR2 from the germline V gene are ENHRY and SYGVKD. The CDR3: CAISESEGGSQPQHF. The CDR3 DNA is TGTGCCATCAGTGAGTCGGAGGGGGGAAGTCAGCCCCAGCATTTT.

This chain links TRBV28 with TRBJ1-5; TRBD1 aligns across 8 bases. The CDR3 contains 14 residues. The trim removed 1 base at V and 6 bases at J, leaving 2 bases unmatched. Germline CDR1 reads MDHEN; CDR2 reads SYDVKM. CDR3 residues: CASSLLTGVQPQHF. The CDR3 DNA reads as TGTGCCAGCAGTTTATTGACAGGGGTTCAGCCCCAGCATTTT.

The chain couples TRBV18 to TRBJ2-2; perhaps TRBD2 as D (6 bases). The germline gives CDR1 KGHSH, CDR2 LQKENI. This CDR3 is built from 15 residues. The ends were cut back, 6 bases at V and 1 base at J, with 12 bases in the middle. CDR3 nucleotide sequence: TGTGCCAGCTCCTTCCTAGCGAGGAACACCGGGGAGCTGTTTTTT. Amino acid sequence: CASSFLARNTGELFF. The full variable domain, rest sourced from reference TRBV18 and TRBJ2-2, is NAGVMQNPRHLVRRRGQEARLRCSPMKGHSHVYWYRQLPEEGLKFMVYLQKENIIDESGMPKERFSAEFPKEGPSILRIQQVVRGDSAAYFCASSFLARNTGELFFGEGSRLTVL.

This chain joins TRBV5-4 and TRBJ2-1; 10 positions agree with TRBD1. The CDR3 spans 18 residues. The junction had 10 bases not matched to a gene; V was cut back by 4 bases and J by 0 bases. Germline lookup yields CDR1 SGHNT and CDR2 YYREEE (reference sequence). The CDR3 sequence: CASSGRGTGASSYNEQFF. Written as DNA, the CDR3 is TGTGCCAGCAGCGGGAGAGGGACAGGGGCGAGCTCCTACAATGAGCAGTTCTTC.

V and J are TRBV27 and TRBJ2-3; no clear D gene. The germline gives CDR1 MNHEY, CDR2 SMNVEV (reference sequence). V lost 3 bases to trimming and J lost 2 bases, with 15 bases between them. This CDR3 has 16 amino acids. CDR3 sequence: CASSFADGRFTDTQYF. CDR3 bases: TGTGCCAGCAGTTTTGCCGACGGCAGGTTCACAGATACGCAGTATTTT.

The chain joins TRBV4-2 to TRBJ2-1; 9 bases agree with TRBD2. Trimming took 4 bases from V and 6 from J; bases not matched to a gene: 7. This CDR3 contains 15 residues. CDR1 and CDR2 (germline): LGHNA, YNFKEQ. The CDR3 sequence is CASSPGTSLGNEQFF. CDR3 coding DNA: TGTGCCAGCAGCCCCGGGACTAGCCTGGGCAATGAGCAGTTCTTC.

This clone was observed once. The chain employs TRBV6-1 and TRBJ1-2; D gene ambiguous. Trimming left V 6 bases short and J 5 bases short, with 13 bases between. The CDR3 runs to 13 residues. Germline CDR1 reads MNHNS; CDR2 reads SASEGT. The CDR3 DNA is TGTGCCAGCAGGCAGGATAATGGGTATGGCTACACCTTC. This encodes CASRQDNGYGYTF.